Listed below are T cell receptor beta chains from one sample, sequenced in a study of T-cell memory formation after mild COVID-19. Each CDR3 protein is one row after TCRdb ran MiXCR on the 5' RACE reads. The sample includes approximately 300,000 distinct CDR3 sequences, over 7% of them seen just once. Material: PBMCs or a T cell subset sorted from them (not recorded which). Source of these receptors: a man younger than 35 who had mild COVID-19 (a few samples of this study predate the infection). Cell type and time point are not known. Both conserved end residues are part of each CDR3. D genes are given only for firm matches. A row's size may be missing; if present it is once, few, many or a size class.

>16|many|TRBJ2-1|.|TRBV5-6
TGTGCCAGCAGCTTGGGTGCGGGAAGCTCCTACAATGAGCAGTTCTTC
CASSLGAGSSYNEQFF
>16|.|TRBJ2-3|TRBD2|TRBV7-2
TGTGCCAGCAGCTATGGTGGCGGGGGGGCTACAGATACGCAGTATTTT
CASSYGGGGATDTQYF
>18|few|TRBJ1-4|TRBD1|TRBV7-2
TGTGCCAGCAGCTCAGTCCCAGGGGGCGCGGGGACTAATGAAAAACTGTTTTTT
CASSSVPGGAGTNEKLFF
>15|.|TRBJ2-2|TRBD1|TRBV4-3
TGCGCCAGCAGCCTACGGGACAGGGTGGGCGGGGAGCTGTTTTTT
CASSLRDRVGGELFF
>14|many|TRBJ2-1|.|TRBV4-3
TGCGCCAGCAGCCAGGGGGCGCCGAACAATGAGCAGTTCTTC
CASSQGAPNNEQFF
>14|many|TRBJ2-5|.|TRBV5-1
TGCGCCAGCAGCTTCGGGACTCCACAAGAGACCCAGTACTTC
CASSFGTPQETQYF
>17|few|TRBJ2-3|TRBD2|TRBV11-2
TGTGCCAGCAGCTTAGCCCCGACTAGCGGGGGGGGAGATACGCAGTATTTT
CASSLAPTSGGGDTQYF
>14|.|TRBJ1-3|TRBD1|TRBV11-2
TGTGCCAGCAGCCTCCGGACAGGGTTAGACACCATATATTTT
CASSLRTGLDTIYF
>15|.|TRBJ2-1|.|TRBV6-5
TGTGCCAGCAGACCACGGGACTTCATCTACAATGAGCAGTTCTTC
CASRPRDFIYNEQFF
>15|many|TRBJ2-3|TRBD2|TRBV5-1
TGCGCCAGCAGCTCGGGGACTAGCGGGGGGGATACGCAGTATTTT
CASSSGTSGGDTQYF
>16|few|TRBJ2-4|.|TRBV21-1
TGTGCCAGCAGCAAAAGGGAACGCCTAGCCAAAAACATTCAGTACTTC
CASSKRERLAKNIQYF
>14|many|TRBJ2-7|.|TRBV19
TGTGCCAGTAGTAGAAGAGAGTCGACCTACGAGCAGTACTTC
CASSRRESTYEQYF
>14|.|TRBJ2-3|.|TRBV5-1
TGCGCCAGCAGCTCGGGGTTTAACACAGATACGCAGTATTTT
CASSSGFNTDTQYF
>18|.|TRBJ2-3|TRBD2|TRBV9
TGTGCCAGCAGCTCCCCGGGGACTAGCGGGGGTGGAACAGATACGCAGTATTTT
CASSSPGTSGGGTDTQYF
>17|few|TRBJ1-5|.|TRBV7-9
TGTGCCAGCAGCTCTATCACAGGAGAGGGCTTCAATCAGCCCCAGCATTTT
CASSSITGEGFNQPQHF
>16|few|TRBJ1-6|TRBD1|TRBV12-3/TRBV12-4
TGTGCCAGCAGCTCTCCCTGGGGACAGGGTAATTCACCCCTCCACTTT
CASSSPWGQGNSPLHF
>14|few|TRBJ2-1|.|TRBV11-2
TGTGCCAGCAGCCAGGGGGGAGGTGGAGAGGAGCAGTTCTTC
CASSQGGGGEEQFF
>13|few|TRBJ1-2|.|TRBV19
TGTGCCAGTAGTGCCGGGATTAACTATGGCTACACCTTC
CASSAGINYGYTF
>14|.|TRBJ2-7|.|TRBV30
TGTGCCTGGAGTGTACTTGGAGAGACCTACGAGCAGTACTTC
CAWSVLGETYEQYF
>15|.|TRBJ2-5|TRBD1|TRBV7-2
TGTGCCAGCAGTTTCCTCGGGACAGGGCAAGGGACCCAGTACTTC
CASSFLGTGQGTQYF
>14|.|TRBJ2-3|.|TRBV5-1
TGCGCCAGCAGCTTGGCAACGGGGTCAGATACGCAGTATTTT
CASSLATGSDTQYF
>14|.|TRBJ2-7|.|TRBV7-8
TGTGCCAGTGGTGGGGGCGGATTCTCCTACGAGCAGTACTTC
CASGGGGFSYEQYF
>13|few|TRBJ1-6|TRBD1|TRBV29-1
TGCAGCGCCGGACAGGGGAAAAATTCACCCCTCCACTTT
CSAGQGKNSPLHF
>12|few|TRBJ2-2|.|TRBV12-3/TRBV12-4
TGTGCCAGCAGTTTATGGACCGGGGAGCTGTTTTTT
CASSLWTGELFF
>14|.|TRBJ1-5|.|TRBV7-8
TGTGCCAGCAGCCCAGGGTATAGCAATCAGCCCAAGCATTTT
CASSPGYSNQPKHF
>13|.|TRBJ2-3|.|TRBV6-2/TRBV6-3
TGTGCCAGCAGTTACCGCAACACAGATACGCAGTATTTT
CASSYRNTDTQYF
>15|.|TRBJ1-2|TRBD1|TRBV19
TGTGCCAGTAGCGGACCGGGACAGGGGGCCTATGGCTACACCTTC
CASSGPGQGAYGYTF
>16|.|TRBJ2-1|TRBD2|TRBV7-2
TGTGCCAGCAAGGATACTAGCGGCATCTCCTACAATGAGCAGTTCTTC
CASKDTSGISYNEQFF
>15|.|TRBJ1-1|TRBD1|TRBV13
TGTGCCAGCAGATGGAAGGGGGCCTTTGACACTGAAGCTTTCTTT
CASRWKGAFDTEAFF
>13|.|TRBJ1-5|.|TRBV20-1
TGCAGTGCAGTGGAGGGCAACAATCAGCCCCAGCATTTT
CSAVEGNNQPQHF
>16|few|TRBJ1-2|TRBD1|TRBV29-1
TGCAGCGTTGAAGATCCCCGGGACAGGGTGGGCTATGGCTACACCTTC
CSVEDPRDRVGYGYTF
>16|.|TRBJ2-5|.|TRBV5-1
TGCGCCAGCAGCTTGGCCAGGGCGGTCTATCGGGAGACCCAGTACTTC
CASSLARAVYRETQYF
>11|few|TRBJ1-5|.|TRBV12-3/TRBV12-4
TGTGCCAGCAGGATAAATCAGCCCCAGCATTTT
CASRINQPQHF
>15|few|TRBJ2-7|.|TRBV7-8
TGTGCCAGCAGCTTAGAACAGGAGTCCACCTACGAGCAGTACTTC
CASSLEQESTYEQYF
>14|few|TRBJ2-3|.|TRBV7-9
TGTGCCAGCAGCTTACTCGGTGGCGTAGATACGCAGTATTTT
CASSLLGGVDTQYF
>11|.|TRBJ2-5|.|TRBV5-8
TGTGCCAGCAGCTTCGCCGGGACCCAGTACTTC
CASSFAGTQYF
>17|.|TRBJ2-6|TRBD1|TRBV6-5
TGTGCCAGCAGTGACTACGACGACAGGGCTGGGGCCAACGTCCTGACTTTC
CASSDYDDRAGANVLTF
>13|few|TRBJ2-2|.|TRBV12-3/TRBV12-4
TGTGCCAGCAGTAGGATGGGGCTCGGCGAGCTGTTTTTT
CASSRMGLGELFF
>15|.|TRBJ2-7|.|TRBV5-1
TGCGCCAGCAGCTTGGCAGGGGGGTACTCCTACGAGCAGTACTTC
CASSLAGGYSYEQYF
>16|many|TRBJ2-7|.|TRBV7-2
TGTGCCAGCAGCTTAGAGTCGCGAGGGGGGTCCTACGAGCAGTACTTC
CASSLESRGGSYEQYF
>15|few|TRBJ2-7|.|TRBV7-9
TGTGCCAGCAGCTTACAGGGAATACCTGGGTACGAGCAGTACTTC
CASSLQGIPGYEQYF
>17|.|TRBJ1-5|TRBD1|TRBV5-6
TGTGCCAGCAGCTCCGGGACAGGGTCCTGGAGCAATCAGCCCCAGCATTTT
CASSSGTGSWSNQPQHF
>14|few|TRBJ1-1|.|TRBV7-9
TGTGCCAGCAGCTCCCTGCGGGGGGACACTGAAGCTTTCTTT
CASSSLRGDTEAFF
>14|.|TRBJ1-1|TRBD1|TRBV5-1
TGCGCCAGCAGCCGCCGGGGACAGGGCGCTGAAGCTTTCTTT
CASSRRGQGAEAFF